The 3 T cell receptor beta chains below were found in one sample sequenced in a study of OX40 agonist ivuxolimab in advanced cancers. Some clones are missing from TCRdb's copy, which holds only in-frame ones; the method was immunoSEQ multiplex PCR. The sample gives 80,000 or so clones, approximately 92% of which show up once; approximately 0.3% is in the top ten. The specimen was CD4+ or CD8+ T cells sorted from blood, collected in a trial of the OX40 agonist ivuxolimab. The receptors derive from an adult with an advanced solid tumor such as melanoma, head and neck, liver or kidney cancer.

This chain connects TRBV27 to TRBJ2-7; the D is unclear. V shed 4 bases and J shed 2 bases, with 15 bases lying between them. CDR3 length equals 15 residues. Germline assignment: CDR1 MNHEY and CDR2 SMNVEV (reference sequence). CDR3 protein: CASSSPQTETYEQYF. In DNA form, the CDR3 reads TGTGCCAGCAGTTCCCCCCAGACCGAAACCTACGAGCAGTACTTC.

This clone was seen just once. The gene calls are TRBV27 and TRBJ2-2, with TRBD1 as a possible D gene (5 bases). The CDR3 has 15 residues. Per the germline V gene, CDR1 is MNHEY and CDR2 is SMNVEV (reference sequence). V was pared by 5 bases and J by 0 bases, with 10 bases between. The CDR3 spells CASSQGWANTGELFF. CDR3 bases: TGTGCCAGCAGTCAGGGATGGGCGAACACCGGGGAGCTGTTTTTT.

This chain joins TRBV28 and TRBJ1-5, with a weak D call TRBD1 (5 bases). CDR1 is MDHEN and CDR2 is SYDVKM in the germline V gene. The CDR3 loop spans 13 amino acids. V lost 6 bases to trimming and J lost 5 bases, with 11 bases between them. CDR3 DNA sequence: TGTGCCAGCAGCCAGGGAAGTGATCAGCCCCAGCATTTT. Residues: CASSQGSDQPQHF.